The 25 T cell receptor beta chains given below trace back to one sample, sequenced in a study of blood T cell repertoires in COVID-19 (dated by TCRdb to 2020 to 2022). The library relied on the immunoSEQ multiplex PCR assay. TCRdb took this table from immuneACCESS and kept in-frame rearrangements with V and J called. Such tables lack part of the clones; where checked against another copy, unresolved V genes explain under half of the gap, and the rest is unexplained. The table for this sample lists 110,000 to 150,000 clones; approximately 85% of them were counted only once. In total, the top ten clones hold 1.8% of the sample. The sequenced material came from peripheral blood. The receptors shown here come from a man between 65 and 85 years old with acute or convalescent COVID-19.

The chain is built from TRBV7-2 and TRBJ2-7; D perhaps matches TRBD2 (5 bases). Germline CDR1 is SGHTA and CDR2 is FQGNSA. Deletions cut 4 bases from V and 4 bases from J, with 8 bases between. CDR3 size: 12 residues. CDR3 DNA: TGTGCCAGCAGCTACGAGGGATACGAGCAGTACTTC. Amino acid sequence: CASSYEGYEQYF. The full variable domain, rest sourced from reference TRBV7-2 and TRBJ2-7, is GAGVSQSPSNKVTEKGKDVELRCDPISGHTALYWYRQSLGQGLEFLIYFQGNSAPDKSGLPSDRFSAERTGGSVSTLTIQRTQQEDSAVYLCASSYEGYEQYFGPGTRLTVT.

The rearrangement uses TRBV6-5 and TRBJ1-6; the match to TRBD1 covers 7 bases. The CDR3 loop spans 15 amino acids. V was clipped by 7 bases and J by 7 bases; unmatched bases: 10. The germline gives CDR1 MNHEY, CDR2 SVGAGI. This CDR3 is CASTQGTAQNSPLHF. The CDR3 DNA reads as TGTGCCAGCACCCAAGGGACAGCGCAAAATTCACCCCTCCACTTT.

The chain has TRBV4-1 and TRBJ2-7; a weak D match, TRBD1 (5 bases). Trimming cost V 4 bases and J 2 bases, with 15 bases left between them. Germline V gene sequence: CDR1 MGHRA, CDR2 YSYEKL. This CDR3 comprises 15 residues. The DNA for the CDR3 is TGCGCCAGCAGCCTCCCCTCGGCAGGGCCCTACGAGCAGTACTTC. Amino acid sequence: CASSLPSAGPYEQYF.

This chain links TRBV6-5 with TRBJ2-3; D is uncertain. Trimming cost V 7 bases and J 1 base, with 6 bases left between them. The CDR3 is 12 amino acids. Germline loops: CDR1 MNHEY, CDR2 SVGAGI. CDR3 loop: CASKPGTDTQYF. CDR3 DNA sequence: TGTGCCAGCAAGCCCGGCACAGATACGCAGTATTTT.

The table lists this clone with a few counts. The chain uses TRBV19 and TRBJ1-1; 7 positions match TRBD1. Trimming at V came to 4 bases and at J to 1 base, leaving 6 bases not matched to a gene. In germline, CDR1 is LNHDA, CDR2 SQIVND (reference sequence). CDR3 length equals 15 residues. The CDR3 spells CASSNRGVQNTEAFF. Here the CDR3 DNA reads TGTGCCAGTAGTAACAGGGGCGTACAGAACACTGAAGCTTTCTTT.

Regarding this clone: Its ends do not fully match the called genes, so a read error is possible. The V call is TRBV4-1, the J call TRBJ2-1; TRBD2 agrees at 7 bases. The CDR3 spans 18 residues. CDR1 and CDR2 (germline): MGHRA, YSYEKL. CDR3 amino acids: CASIQLLSGILSYNEQFF. In DNA, the CDR3 is TGCGCCAGCATCCAACTCTTAAGCGGGATCCTATCCTACAATGAGCAGTTCTTC.

This sequence joins TRBV6-5 and TRBJ2-2, with 7 bases matching TRBD1. CDR1 MNHEY and CDR2 SVGAGI come from the germline V gene. V was clipped by 6 bases and J by 3 bases; unmatched bases: 7. The CDR3 has 15 amino acids. The CDR3 DNA reads as TGTGCCAGCAGCCGACAGGGTTTGTACACCGGGGAGCTGTTTTTT. Its translation: CASSRQGLYTGELFF.

The V and J genes are TRBV30 and TRBJ1-4; tentatively, D is TRBD1 (6 bases). Germline V lookup: CDR1 GTSNPN, CDR2 SVGIG (reference sequence). V dropped 4 bases and J dropped 5 bases, with 17 bases sitting between them. This CDR3 comprises 15 residues. CDR3 coding DNA: TGTGCCTGGACCCAGGCAGGGGATGGGAATGAAAAACTGTTTTTT. Its translation: CAWTQAGDGNEKLFF.

The rearrangement joins TRBV6-6 to TRBJ2-2; D is undetermined. Trimming left V 4 bases short and J 0 bases short, with 3 bases between. In germline, CDR1 is MNHNY, CDR2 SVGAGI (reference sequence). The CDR3 is made up of 13 amino acids. CDR3 amino acids: CASSSANTGELFF. The CDR3 DNA follows: TGTGCCAGCAGTTCAGCGAACACCGGGGAGCTGTTTTTT.

The chain combines TRBV5-4 with TRBJ1-6, with D possibly matching TRBD1 (6 bases). Germline CDR1 SGHNT, CDR2 YYREEE (reference sequence). Trimming left V 0 bases short and J 6 bases short, with 10 bases between. This CDR3 is built from 15 residues. The CDR3 here is CASSLDQGSNSPLHF. In nucleotides, the CDR3 is TGTGCCAGCAGCTTGGATCAGGGGAGTAATTCACCCCTCCACTTT.

The J gene is TRBJ2-1, the V gene TRBV7-6, with a weak D call TRBD2 (6 bases). V lost 3 bases, J lost 3 bases, and 12 bases lay in between. This CDR3 contains 15 residues. Looked up from germline, CDR1 is SGHVS and CDR2 is FNYEAQ. The CDR3 DNA follows: TGTGCCAGCAGCTTTTCGGCGGGGCACTACAATGAGCAGTTCTTC. It encodes CASSFSAGHYNEQFF.

The J gene is TRBJ1-3, the V gene TRBV19; weak D call: TRBD1 (6 bases). The CDR3 is made up of 16 amino acids. V lost 5 bases to trimming and J lost 2 bases, with 16 bases between them. CDR1 and CDR2 from the germline V gene are LNHDA and SQIVND (reference sequence). CDR3 sequence reads: CASSAGQILAGNTIYF. CDR3 DNA sequence: TGTGCCAGTAGTGCCGGACAGATTTTGGCTGGAAACACCATATATTTT.

The rearrangement joins TRBV7-9 to TRBJ2-7, with 8 nucleotides matching TRBD1. This CDR3 region has 13 residues. Germline CDR1 SEHNR, CDR2 FQNEAQ (reference sequence). V lost 5 bases and J lost 2; bases outside the gene matches: 2. The CDR3 region is CASSDRGPYEQYF. The CDR3 DNA reads TGTGCCAGCAGCGACAGGGGACCCTACGAGCAGTACTTC.

V gene TRBV5-4 combines with J gene TRBJ2-4; D ambiguous. There are 14 residues in the CDR3. Trimming took 4 bases from V and 8 from J, leaving 16 bases between them. Germline V gene data show CDR1 as SGHNT and CDR2 as YYREEE (reference sequence). CDR3 sequence: CASSRQSTRDIQYF. CDR3 nucleotides: TGTGCCAGCAGCCGACAAAGCACGAGAGACATTCAGTACTTC.

V is TRBV7-9 and J is TRBJ2-3; 8 positions match TRBD2. This CDR3 comprises 15 residues. Germline CDR1 is SEHNR and CDR2 is FQNEAQ (reference sequence). With V trimmed by 4 bases and J by 4 bases, 7 bases remained unmatched. The CDR3 DNA is TGTGCCAGCAGCTCTCAGCCGGGAGGGGCAGATACGCAGTATTTT. Its translation is CASSSQPGGADTQYF.

This sequence joins TRBV13 and TRBJ1-3, with D possibly TRBD1 on 5 matching bases. CDR1 is PRHDT, CDR2 FYEKMQ, per germline (reference sequence). CDR3 size: 13 residues. The V end was cut by 5 bases, the J end by 8 bases, with 13 bases between. The CDR3 DNA reads as TGTGCCAGCAGCCTCCCAAAAGGGGACACCATATATTTT. As protein: CASSLPKGDTIYF.

V usage is TRBV5-1 and J usage is TRBJ2-7; 9 bases agree with TRBD2. The CDR3 has 14 residues. Looked up from germline, CDR1 is SGHRS and CDR2 is YFSETQ. With 2 bases clipped from V and 6 bases from J, the junction kept 6 bases outside the gene matches. In DNA form, the CDR3 reads TGCGCCAGCAGCTTTGGGGCTAGCGGGACCGAGCAGTACTTC. Translating gives CASSFGASGTEQYF.

The chain has TRBV5-1 and TRBJ1-4; 10 bases are a match to TRBD1. Germline-derived CDR1 and CDR2 are SGHRS and YFSETQ. Trimming cost V 2 bases and J 7 bases; bases outside gene matches: 11. The CDR3 has 17 amino acids. DNA of the CDR3: TGCGCCAGCAGCTTCGGGACAGGGGCCCGCGGCAGTGAAAAACTGTTTTTT. It translates to CASSFGTGARGSEKLFF.

The chain joins TRBV7-9 to TRBJ1-3; TRBD1 is a possible D gene (5 bases). CDR1 and CDR2 from the germline V gene are SEHNR and FQNEAQ (reference sequence). The CDR3 is 15 amino acids. The V and J ends lost 0 bases and 4 bases respectively, with 10 bases between them. The CDR3 region is CASSLARGSGNTIYF. As DNA, the CDR3 is TGTGCCAGCAGCTTAGCGCGGGGCAGCGGAAACACCATATATTTT.

The chain joins TRBV19 to TRBJ2-1; 7 bases agree with TRBD1. The CDR3 is 15 amino acids. Germline-derived CDR1 and CDR2 are LNHDA and SQIVND (reference sequence). Trimming removed 1 base from V and 7 bases from J; junction bases left unmatched: 7. Here the CDR3 reads CASSIGGTESNEQFF. The CDR3 nucleotides read TGTGCCAGTAGTATAGGGGGGACAGAGTCGAATGAGCAGTTCTTC.

This clone appeared a single time. The chain couples TRBV6-1 to TRBJ1-1; D is unresolved. Trimming removed 4 bases from V and 0 bases from J, with 12 bases in between. This CDR3 contains 15 residues. Germline V CDR1 and CDR2: MNHNS, SASEGT. The CDR3 DNA is TGTGCCAGCAGTGCCGCCTCGGGTGTGAACACTGAAGCTTTCTTT. Amino acids: CASSAASGVNTEAFF.

This chain joins TRBV27 and TRBJ2-2; tentative D call: TRBD2 (6 bases). The CDR3 sequence is 12 residues long. Germline V gene lookup returns CDR1 MNHEY and CDR2 SMNVEV (reference sequence). V gave up 7 bases and J gave up 5 bases, with 8 bases separating them. CDR3 nucleotide sequence: TGTGCCAGCAATGCGGGGACCGGGGAGCTGTTTTTT. It yields the protein CASNAGTGELFF.

V is TRBV10-1 and J is TRBJ2-7, with no clear D. The CDR3 sequence is 15 residues long. Germline assignment: CDR1 WNHNN and CDR2 SYGVQD (reference sequence). Trimming left V 3 bases short and J 0 bases short, with 12 bases between. CDR3 loop: CASSELLVGSYEQYF. The CDR3 region has the DNA TGCGCCAGCAGTGAATTATTGGTCGGCTCCTACGAGCAGTACTTC.

The rearrangement links TRBV4-1 to TRBJ2-7; 10 nucleotides line up with TRBD1. Germline CDR1 reads MGHRA; CDR2 reads YSYEKL. The CDR3 runs to 16 residues. With V trimmed by 4 bases and J by 4 bases, 10 bases remained unmatched. CDR3 nucleotide sequence: TGCGCCAGCAGCCCAGCACCGGACAGGGGGGCATACGAGCAGTACTTC. It codes for CASSPAPDRGAYEQYF.

The CDR3 region has the DNA TGTGCCAGCAGCTTACGCAGGGCCTCCTATGGCTACACCTTC. This translates into CASSLRRASYGYTF. The rearrangement links TRBV7-9 to TRBJ1-2; D may be TRBD1 (5 bases). Germline assignment: CDR1 SEHNR and CDR2 FQNEAQ (reference sequence). This CDR3 has 14 residues. V shed 2 bases and J shed 4 bases, with 11 bases lying between them.